This T cell receptor beta chain was identified during a study of regulatory T cells in long-lasting Graves disease. Overall study context: The study enrolled newly diagnosed Graves' patients on antithyroid drugs under 3 months. Overall study results and limits: For persistent Graves' patients, TCR diversity was lower than for newly diagnosed ones. TRBV28, TRBJ1-2 and TRBJ2-5 were favored in persistent disease.

This clonotype was found many times. Its antigen is undetermined. Combining iRepertoire HTBI primers with Arm-PCR of CDR3 regions, the authors built TCR beta libraries. TCRdb redid the calling of the multiplex PCR reads with MiXCR, one entry per CDR3 protein. The sample has about 310,000 distinct CDR3 sequences, 15% to 20% seen once; the top ten hold more than 35%. The CDR3 runs 18 residues. V lost 2 bases and J 0 bases, leaving 19 bases between the germline ends. The germline gives CDR1 MNHEY, CDR2 SVGEGT. Time point in this sample: newly diagnosed GD, antithyroid drugs for less than 3 months. RNA isolated from PBMCs was used to make the TCR library.

The sequence came from a female donor with Graves disease. This sample comprised peripheral blood mononuclear cells (PBMCs), obtained at new diagnosis, from a patient treated with antithyroid drugs. The V call is TRBV6-2 or TRBV6-3, the J call TRBJ1-2; maybe TRBD1 (6 bases). CDR3: CASSYEWGLGAANYGYTF. As DNA, the CDR3 is TGTGCCAGCAGTTACGAATGGGGCCTGGGGGCTGCTAACTATGGCTACACCTTC.